This TCR beta chain derives from a study of molecular identifiers for immune sequencing clone quantification. The authors sorted naive CD8 T cells as CD8+CD4-CCR7+CD45RA+. This CDR3 contains 19 residues. CDR1 and CDR2 (germline): SGHRS, YFSETQ. The V end was cut by 3 bases, the J end by 7 bases, with 29 bases between. Study-wide findings and caveats: Single-cell amounts of spiked Jurkat TCR RNA were reportedly detectable among approximately 970,000 naive cells. For effector cells, clones above 20 RNA copies held over 97% of molecules; for naive cells, under 1%.

This clonotype has a count of ten or more. Its antigen remains unknown. The bulk TCR libraries were made with methods described before and with listed TCR primers. From the PCR reads, TCRdb called clonotypes with MiXCR, one entry per CDR3 protein. The sample has 75,000 to 100,000 distinct CDR3 sequences; under 20% are singletons. The chain carries TRBV5-1 and TRBJ1-5; no clear D. The sequence derives from a human donor in good health. Some libraries in this study had Jurkat cell RNA spiked in. The sample consisted of naive CD8+ T cells from blood, with Jurkat cell RNA spiked in. Subset given: FACS-sorted CD8+CD4-CCR7+CD45RA+ naive T cells. This chain's CDR3 is CASSSRAGRKNAPNQPQHF. The CDR3 DNA sequence: TGCGCCAGCAGCTCTCGTGCCGGGAGGAAAAATGCCCCCAACCAGCCCCAGCATTTT. The whole variable domain, filled in from reference TRBV5-1 and TRBJ1-5, reads KAGVTQTPRYLIKTRGQQVTLSCSPISGHRSVSWYQQTPGQGLQFLFEYFSETQRNKGNFPGRFSGRQFSNSRSEMNVSTLELGDSALYLCASSSRAGRKNAPNQPQHFGDGTRLSIL.